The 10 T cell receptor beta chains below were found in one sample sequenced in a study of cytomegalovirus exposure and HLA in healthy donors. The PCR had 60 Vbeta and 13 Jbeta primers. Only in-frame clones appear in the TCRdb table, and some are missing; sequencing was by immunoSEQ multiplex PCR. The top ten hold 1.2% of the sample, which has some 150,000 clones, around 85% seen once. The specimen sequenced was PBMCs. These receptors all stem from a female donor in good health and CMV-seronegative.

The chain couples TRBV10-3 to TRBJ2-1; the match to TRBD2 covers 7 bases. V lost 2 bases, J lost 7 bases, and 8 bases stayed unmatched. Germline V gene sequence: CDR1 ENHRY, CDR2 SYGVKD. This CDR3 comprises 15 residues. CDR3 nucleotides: TGTGCCATCAGTGAGGGGCGGGAGATGGGGAATGAGCAGTTCTTC. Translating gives CAISEGREMGNEQFF.

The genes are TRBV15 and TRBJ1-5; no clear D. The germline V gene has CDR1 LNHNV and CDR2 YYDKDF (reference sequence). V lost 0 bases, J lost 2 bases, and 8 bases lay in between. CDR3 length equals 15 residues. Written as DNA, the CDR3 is TGTGCCACCAGCAGAGATTTGGGCCGCAATCAGCCCCAGCATTTT. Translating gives CATSRDLGRNQPQHF.

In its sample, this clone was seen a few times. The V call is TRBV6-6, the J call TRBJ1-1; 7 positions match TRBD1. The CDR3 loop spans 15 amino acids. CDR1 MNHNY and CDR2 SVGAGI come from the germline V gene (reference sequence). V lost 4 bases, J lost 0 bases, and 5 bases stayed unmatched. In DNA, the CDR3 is TGTGCCAGCAGTTGGGGACAGACCATGAACACTGAAGCTTTCTTT. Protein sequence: CASSWGQTMNTEAFF.

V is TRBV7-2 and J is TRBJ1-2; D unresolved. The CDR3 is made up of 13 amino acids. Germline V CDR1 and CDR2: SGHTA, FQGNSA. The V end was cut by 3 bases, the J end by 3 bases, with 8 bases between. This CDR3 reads CASSLIQDYGYTF. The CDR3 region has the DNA TGTGCCAGCAGCTTGATCCAGGACTATGGCTACACCTTC. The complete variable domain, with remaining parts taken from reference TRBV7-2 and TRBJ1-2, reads GAGVSQSPSNKVTEKGKDVELRCDPISGHTALYWYRQSLGQGLEFLIYFQGNSAPDKSGLPSDRFSAERTGGSVSTLTIQRTQQEDSAVYLCASSLIQDYGYTFGSGTRLTVV.

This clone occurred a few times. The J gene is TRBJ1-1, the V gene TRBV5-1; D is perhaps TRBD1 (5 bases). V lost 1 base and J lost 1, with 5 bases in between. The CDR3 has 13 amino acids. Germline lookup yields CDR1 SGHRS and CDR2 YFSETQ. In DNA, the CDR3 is TGCGCCAGCAGCTTGCAGGGGAACACTGAAGCTTTCTTT. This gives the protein CASSLQGNTEAFF.

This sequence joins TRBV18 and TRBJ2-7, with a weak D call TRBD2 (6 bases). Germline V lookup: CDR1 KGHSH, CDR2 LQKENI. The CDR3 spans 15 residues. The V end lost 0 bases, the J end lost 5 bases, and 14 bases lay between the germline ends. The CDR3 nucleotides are TGTGCCAGCTCACCACCGGTGGGAGGTTTGGACGAGCAGTACTTC. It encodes CASSPPVGGLDEQYF.

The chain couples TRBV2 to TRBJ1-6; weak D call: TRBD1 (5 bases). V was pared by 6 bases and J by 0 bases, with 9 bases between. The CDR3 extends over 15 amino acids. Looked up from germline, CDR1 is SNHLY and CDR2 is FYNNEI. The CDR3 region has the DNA TGTGCCAGCAGCCAAGGGGACTCCTATAATTCACCCCTCCACTTT. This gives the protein CASSQGDSYNSPLHF.

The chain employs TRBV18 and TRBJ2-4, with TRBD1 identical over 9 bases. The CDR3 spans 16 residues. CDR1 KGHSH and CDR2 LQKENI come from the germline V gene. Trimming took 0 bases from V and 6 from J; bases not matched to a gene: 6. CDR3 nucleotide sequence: TGTGCCAGCTCACCACCGGGACAGGGAGTGACAAACATTCAGTACTTC. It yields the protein CASSPPGQGVTNIQYF.

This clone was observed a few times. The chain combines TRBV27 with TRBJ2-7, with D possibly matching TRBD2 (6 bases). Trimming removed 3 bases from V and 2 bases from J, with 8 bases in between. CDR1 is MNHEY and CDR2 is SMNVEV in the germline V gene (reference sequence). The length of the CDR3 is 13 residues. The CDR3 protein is CASSLGTAYEQYF. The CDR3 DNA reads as TGTGCCAGCAGTTTGGGGACTGCCTACGAGCAGTACTTC.

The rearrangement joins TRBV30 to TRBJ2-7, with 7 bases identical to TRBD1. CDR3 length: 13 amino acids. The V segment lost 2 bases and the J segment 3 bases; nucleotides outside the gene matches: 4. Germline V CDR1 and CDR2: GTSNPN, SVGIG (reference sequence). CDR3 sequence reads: CAWSRNRGYEQYF. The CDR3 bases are TGTGCCTGGAGTCGGAACAGGGGCTACGAGCAGTACTTC.